One sample yielded the 2 T cell receptor beta chains listed below, sequenced in a study of blood T cell repertoires in COVID-19. Only in-frame clones appear in the TCRdb table, and some are missing; sequencing was by immunoSEQ multiplex PCR. Counted here are around 150,000 clones, about 80% occurring once; the ten biggest clones make up approximately 3%. The material sequenced was PBMCs or T cells enriched from blood (not recorded which). These TCRs come from a woman aged 60-70 years who had recovered from COVID-19.

This clone was detected only once. DNA for the CDR3: TGTGCCAGCAGTTACTCGGGCCTCTATGGCTACACCTTC. Protein product: CASSYSGLYGYTF. The chain uses TRBV6-2 or TRBV6-3 and TRBJ1-2; no reliable D call. V lost 0 bases and J lost 4, with 6 bases in between. The CDR3 loop spans 13 amino acids. Germline CDR1 is MNHEY and CDR2 is SVGEGT.

This chain connects TRBV18 to TRBJ1-1; possibly TRBD1 for D (6 bases). The CDR3 covers 14 residues. CDR1 KGHSH and CDR2 LQKENI come from the germline V gene. Trimming took off 4 bases at V and 1 base at J, with 10 bases between the two ends. CDR3 sequence: CASSRTAENTEAFF. As DNA, the CDR3 is TGTGCCAGCTCACGGACAGCTGAGAACACTGAAGCTTTCTTT.